What follows is one TCR beta chain and its context. The CDR3 totals 14 residues. Germline CDR1 LNHDA, CDR2 SQIVND (reference sequence). Trimming removed 1 base from V and 5 bases from J, with 9 bases in between. Assay: immunoSEQ multiplex PCR; the TCRdb copy retains only in-frame clones and omits some. The table has around 58,000 clones, over 75% seen once; the top ten hold around 14%. The sample is drawn from a study of blood T cell repertoires in COVID-19. Looking at the study overall: Sample material is recorded as cDNA or gDNA derived from T cells, B-cell-depleted T cells, or PBMCs.

This clonotype was sampled from a human donor with active COVID-19. The donor label of this sample is uncertain. The sequencing input was peripheral blood. The chain carries TRBV19 and TRBJ2-1; tentative D call: TRBD2 (6 bases). CDR3 DNA sequence: TGTGCCAGTAGTATAGTTGGCGGGGACAATGAGCAGTTCTTC. Translating gives CASSIVGGDNEQFF.